Following are 2 T cell receptor beta chains from one sample sequenced in a study of blood T cell repertoires in COVID-19 (dated by TCRdb to 2018 to 2020). The library was obtained by the immunoSEQ multiplex PCR assay. TCRdb re-hosts the immuneACCESS table, in-frame sequences only. Its copies lack some clones; in the studies checked, an unresolved V gene accounts for under half of them, and the cause for the rest is not known. This sample gives 150,000 to 200,000 clones in total; 70% to 90% of them show up just once. The ten top clones hold approximately 4% of the sample. Source material: peripheral blood. The receptors derive from a human donor in a cohort sampled during active COVID-19.

V and J are TRBV7-9 and TRBJ2-2; TRBD2 matches 8 bases. CDR1 and CDR2 from the germline V gene are SEHNR and FQNEAQ (reference sequence). Trimming took 5 bases from V and 2 from J; bases not matched to a gene: 10. This CDR3 is built from 17 residues. The CDR3 DNA sequence: TGTGCCAGCAGCGGCCCTACGGGGGGGTCTAACACCGGGGAGCTGTTTTTT. Protein sequence: CASSGPTGGSNTGELFF.

The J gene is TRBJ1-2, the V gene TRBV5-5, with 10 bases lining up with TRBD1. CDR3 length equals 15 residues. Germline V gives CDR1 SGHKS, CDR2 YYEKEE (reference sequence). Trimming removed 3 bases from V and 5 bases from J; junction bases left unmatched: 7. This chain's CDR3 is CASSWDRTGGYGYTF. The CDR3 bases are TGTGCCAGCAGCTGGGACCGGACAGGGGGATATGGCTACACCTTC.